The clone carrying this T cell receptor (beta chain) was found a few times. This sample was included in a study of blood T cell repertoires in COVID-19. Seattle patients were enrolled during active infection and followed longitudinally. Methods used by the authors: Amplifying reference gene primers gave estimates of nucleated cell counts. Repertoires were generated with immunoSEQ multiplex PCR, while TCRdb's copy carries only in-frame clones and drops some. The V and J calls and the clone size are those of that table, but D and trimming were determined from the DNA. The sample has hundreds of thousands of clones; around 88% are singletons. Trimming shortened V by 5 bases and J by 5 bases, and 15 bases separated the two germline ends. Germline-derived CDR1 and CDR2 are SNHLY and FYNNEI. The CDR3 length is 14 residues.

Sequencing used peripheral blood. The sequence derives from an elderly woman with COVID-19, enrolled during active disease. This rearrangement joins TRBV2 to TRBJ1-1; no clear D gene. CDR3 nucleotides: TGTGCCAGCAGTCCCCAGTCCTCGCGGACTGAAGCTTTCTTT. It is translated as CASSPQSSRTEAFF.